This T cell receptor beta chain was captured by sequencing in a study of identical twins (dated by TCRdb to between 2015 and 2016). For the study in its entirety: To test whether fetal clonotypes persist, the study used deep sequencing on TCR alpha and beta repertoires from monozygotic twins, unrelated adults of various ages, and cord blood. To rule out contamination, replicate twin experiments were performed at different times with different library preparation protocols.

This clonotype has more than one count but fewer than ten. It lacks a known antigen. No base qualities exist here, and no much larger clone lies one base off it. Overall results and qualifications from the work: Excess twin sharing in beta out-of-frame sequences was weaker because fewer shared sequences lowered the signal-to-noise ratio. Recombination models systematically underestimated out-of-frame TCR alpha sharing in monozygotic twins but agreed with sharing between unrelated individuals. Compared with coincidental sharing between unrelated individuals, an excess of low generation-probability sequences was observed among out-of-frame TCR alpha sequences shared between twins. Because the same donors could not be followed over many years, the conclusions depended on cross-sectional statistical analysis. Invariant T cells such as MAIT and iNKT could partly confound zero-insertion analyses, though diverse VJ usage argued against this for most clonotypes. Fewer insertions were carried by abundant cord blood beta clonotypes, a similar but weaker trend appeared in young adult naive repertoires, and no such trend appeared in memory repertoires.

Every donor was a healthy Caucasian. Libraries were constructed by 5' RACE. Instrument on record: Illumina HiSeq 2000. Template switching introduced a universal primer binding site; the final cDNA contained a unique molecular identifier, enabling accurate counting of TCR cDNA molecules. First-strand cDNA for TCR alpha and beta chains was synthesized from specific primers in the conserved constant-segment region. To control for contamination, every cDNA library carried two barcodes: a SMART-Mk sample barcode plus Illumina barcodes. Two successive PCR steps introduced TruSeq adapter sequences along with Illumina sample barcodes. The Illumina HiSeq platform was used with custom primers to sequence TCR alpha and beta cDNA libraries. In the authors' own workflow: Unique molecular identifiers were extracted from raw reads with MiGEC, and CDR3 positions were determined with MiXCR. Recombination models were inferred per individual with the repgenHMM and IGoR tools using an EM algorithm. Shared clonotype analysis was performed with the tcR package in R, normalizing sharing by the product of cloneset sizes. Out-of-frame nonproductive sequences were analyzed to study raw recombination free of thymic and clonal selection effects. TCRdb itself trimmed the public reads at Q25 with fastp, ran MiXCR and retained productive beta chains. A single entry per CDR3 protein holds the most common genes and DNA from its merged rows. It is TCRdb's table, rather than the study itself, that gives the V and J calls and clone size. Counted in this sample were 1,800,000 or so distinct CDR3 sequences; under 35% of them appeared once. The top ten constitute about 0.3% of the sample.

This receptor was obtained from a newborn girl in good health. Sequencing was carried out using cord blood.

The bases read TGCAGTGCTAGAGATTTCGGTAGGAGCTCCTACGAGCAGTACTTC. It encodes CSARDFGRSSYEQYF. This chain joins TRBV20-1 to TRBJ2-7; no D gene call is confident. The CDR3 goes from the cysteine to the phenylalanine over 15 residues. The read is trimmed to its CDR3 DNA, 45 bases read in frame from base 1. Per the germline V gene (reference sequence), DFQATT is the CDR1 and SNEGSKA is the CDR2. The junction shows trimming of 0 bases on V and 0 bases on J, plus 12 bases between the germline ends.